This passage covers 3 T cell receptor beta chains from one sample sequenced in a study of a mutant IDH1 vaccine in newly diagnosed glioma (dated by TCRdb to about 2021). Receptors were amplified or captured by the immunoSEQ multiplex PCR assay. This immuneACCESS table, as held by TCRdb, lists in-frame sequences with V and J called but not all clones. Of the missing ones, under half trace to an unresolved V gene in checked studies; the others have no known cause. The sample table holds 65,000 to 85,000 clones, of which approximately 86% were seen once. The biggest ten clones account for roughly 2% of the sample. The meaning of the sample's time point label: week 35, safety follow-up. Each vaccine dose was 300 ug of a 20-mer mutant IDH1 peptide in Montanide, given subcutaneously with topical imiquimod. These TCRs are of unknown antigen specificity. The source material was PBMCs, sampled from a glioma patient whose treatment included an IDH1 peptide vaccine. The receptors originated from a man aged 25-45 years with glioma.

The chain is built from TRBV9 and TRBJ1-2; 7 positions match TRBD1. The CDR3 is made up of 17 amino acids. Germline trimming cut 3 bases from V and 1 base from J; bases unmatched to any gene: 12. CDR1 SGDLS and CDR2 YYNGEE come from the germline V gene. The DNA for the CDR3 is TGTGCCAGCAGCGCCCCAAGGGGGCCGACAGATAACTATGGCTACACCTTC. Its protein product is CASSAPRGPTDNYGYTF.

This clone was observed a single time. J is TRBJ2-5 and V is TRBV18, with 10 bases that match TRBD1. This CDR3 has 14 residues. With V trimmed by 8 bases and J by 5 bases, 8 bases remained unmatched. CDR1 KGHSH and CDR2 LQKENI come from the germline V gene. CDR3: CASIRQGAGETQYF. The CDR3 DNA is TGTGCCAGCATCCGACAGGGGGCAGGGGAGACCCAGTACTTC. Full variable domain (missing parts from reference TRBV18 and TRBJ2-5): NAGVMQNPRHLVRRRGQEARLRCSPMKGHSHVYWYRQLPEEGLKFMVYLQKENIIDESGMPKERFSAEFPKEGPSILRIQQVVRGDSAAYFCASIRQGAGETQYFGPGTRLLVL.

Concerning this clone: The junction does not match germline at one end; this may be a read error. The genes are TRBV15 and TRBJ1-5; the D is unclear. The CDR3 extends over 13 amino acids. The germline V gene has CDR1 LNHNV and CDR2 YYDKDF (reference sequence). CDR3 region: CAISTYNREAQHF. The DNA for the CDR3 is TGTGCCATCAGCACTTATAACCGGGAAGCCCAGCATTTT.